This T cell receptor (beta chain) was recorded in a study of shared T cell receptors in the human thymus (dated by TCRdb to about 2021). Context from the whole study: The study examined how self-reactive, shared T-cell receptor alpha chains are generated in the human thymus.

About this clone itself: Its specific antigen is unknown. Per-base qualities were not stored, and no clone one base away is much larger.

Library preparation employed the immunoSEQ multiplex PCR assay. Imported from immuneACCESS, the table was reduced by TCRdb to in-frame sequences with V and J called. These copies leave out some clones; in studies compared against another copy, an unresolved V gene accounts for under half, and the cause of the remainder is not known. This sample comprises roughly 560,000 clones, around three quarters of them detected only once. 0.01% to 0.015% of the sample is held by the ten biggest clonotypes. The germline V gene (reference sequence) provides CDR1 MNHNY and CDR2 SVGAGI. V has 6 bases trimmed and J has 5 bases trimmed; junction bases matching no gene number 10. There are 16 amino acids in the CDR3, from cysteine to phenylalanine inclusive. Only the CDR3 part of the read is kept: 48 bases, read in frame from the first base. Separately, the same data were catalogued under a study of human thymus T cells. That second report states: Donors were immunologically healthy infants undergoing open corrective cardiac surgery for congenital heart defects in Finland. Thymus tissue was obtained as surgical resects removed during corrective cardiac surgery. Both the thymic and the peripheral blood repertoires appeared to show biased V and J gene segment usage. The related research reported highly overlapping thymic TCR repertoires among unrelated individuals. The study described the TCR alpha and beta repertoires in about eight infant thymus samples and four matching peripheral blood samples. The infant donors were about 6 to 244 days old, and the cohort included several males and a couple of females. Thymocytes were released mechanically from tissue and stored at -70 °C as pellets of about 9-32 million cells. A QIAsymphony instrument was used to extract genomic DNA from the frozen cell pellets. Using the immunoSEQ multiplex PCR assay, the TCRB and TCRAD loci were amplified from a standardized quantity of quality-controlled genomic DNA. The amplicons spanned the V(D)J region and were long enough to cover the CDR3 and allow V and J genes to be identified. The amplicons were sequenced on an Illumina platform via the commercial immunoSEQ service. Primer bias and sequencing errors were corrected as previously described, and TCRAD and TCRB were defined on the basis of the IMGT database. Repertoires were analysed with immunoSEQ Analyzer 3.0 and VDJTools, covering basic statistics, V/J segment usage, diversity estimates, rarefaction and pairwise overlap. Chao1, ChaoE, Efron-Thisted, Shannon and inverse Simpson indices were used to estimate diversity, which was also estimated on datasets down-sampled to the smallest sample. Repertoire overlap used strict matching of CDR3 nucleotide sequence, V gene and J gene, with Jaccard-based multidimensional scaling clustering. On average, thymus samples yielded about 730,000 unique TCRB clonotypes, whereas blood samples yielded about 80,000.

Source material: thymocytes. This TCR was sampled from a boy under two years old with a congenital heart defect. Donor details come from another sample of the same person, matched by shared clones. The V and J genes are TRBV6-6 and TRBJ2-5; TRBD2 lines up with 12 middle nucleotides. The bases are TGTGCCAGCAGCCGAAGACTAGCGGGAGATCTTGAGACCCAGTACTTC. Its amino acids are CASSRRLAGDLETQYF.